Below, 26 T cell receptor beta chains from the same sample are listed, as sequenced in a study of T cell responses to AZD1222 COVID-19 vaccine. Produced via immunoSEQ multiplex PCR; TCRdb's table is partial and in-frame only. The data hold approximately 120,000 clones, with about 89% observed a single time. The source material was peripheral blood, sampled 28 days after the second AZD1222 dose. The origin of the receptors is an adult who received the AZD1222 COVID-19 vaccine.

The V call is TRBV27, the J call TRBJ1-3; a weak D match, TRBD1 (5 bases). This CDR3 has 15 residues. Germline V gives CDR1 MNHEY, CDR2 SMNVEV (reference sequence). V dropped 1 base and J dropped 2 bases, with 9 bases sitting between them. CDR3 in DNA: TGTGCCAGCAGTTTATTCCGGGGGGCTGGAAACACCATATATTTT. Its protein product is CASSLFRGAGNTIYF.

This chain links TRBV15 with TRBJ1-6; D gene uncertain. V lost 0 bases and J lost 7, with 10 bases in between. CDR1 LNHNV and CDR2 YYDKDF come from the germline V gene (reference sequence). This CDR3 region has 15 residues. CDR3 DNA sequence: TGTGCCACCAGCAGAGATTACGGCAGGAATTCACCCCTCCACTTT. It encodes CATSRDYGRNSPLHF.

The V and J genes are TRBV5-8 and TRBJ2-4, with D possibly being TRBD1 or TRBD2 (5 bases each). V lost 6 bases and J lost 1, with 20 bases in between. Germline-derived CDR1 and CDR2 are SGHTS and YDEGEE. The length of the CDR3 is 17 residues. The CDR3 is CASTVDPGARAKNIQYF. The CDR3, as DNA: TGTGCCAGCACCGTGGACCCCGGGGCTAGGGCCAAAAACATTCAGTACTTC.

The rearrangement joins TRBV9 to TRBJ2-5; D unresolved. Trimming shortened V by 0 bases and J by 5 bases, and 14 bases separated the two germline ends. The germline V gene has CDR1 SGDLS and CDR2 YYNGEE. The CDR3 totals 15 residues. Here the CDR3 DNA reads TGTGCCAGCAGCGTAGAGGGTAGTGGGTGGGAGACCCAGTACTTC. Translated: CASSVEGSGWETQYF.

The chain is built from TRBV6-6 and TRBJ1-2, with 7 bases matching TRBD1. Germline V gene sequence: CDR1 MNHNY, CDR2 SVGAGI (reference sequence). The CDR3 is 13 amino acids. V was pared by 6 bases and J by 8 bases, with 9 bases of the junction left unmatched. CDR3 residues: CASSRDSGAGYTF. DNA for the CDR3: TGTGCCAGCAGCCGGGACAGCGGAGCCGGCTACACCTTC.

The chain uses TRBV5-4 and TRBJ2-7, with D possibly matching TRBD1 (6 bases). V was shortened by 0 bases and J by 3 bases, with 10 bases between the two germline ends. Germline-derived CDR1 and CDR2 are SGHNT and YYREEE (reference sequence). The CDR3 totals 14 residues. The DNA of the CDR3 is TGTGCCAGCAGCTTGGGGAACAGGGTCTACGAGCAGTACTTC. Translating it yields CASSLGNRVYEQYF.

This clone was counted between two and nine times. This chain links TRBV30 with TRBJ1-5; no clear D gene. The ends were cut back, 3 bases at V and 5 bases at J, with 11 bases in the middle. From germline, CDR1 is GTSNPN and CDR2 SVGIG (reference sequence). The CDR3 sequence is 13 residues long. CDR3 loop: CAWSPTPYQPQHF. The CDR3 bases are TGTGCCTGGAGCCCCACCCCCTATCAGCCCCAGCATTTT.

J is TRBJ2-1 and V is TRBV6-4; 10 bases line up with TRBD2. Germline CDR1 is MRHNA and CDR2 is SNTAGT. The V segment lost 3 bases and the J segment 7 bases; nucleotides outside the gene matches: 6. This CDR3 comprises 15 residues. CDR3 coding DNA: TGTGCCAGCAGTGAGGTCTCTAGCGGGGGAAATGAGCAGTTCTTC. This sequence encodes CASSEVSSGGNEQFF.

The chain is built from TRBV21-1 and TRBJ1-2; TRBD1 is taken as the D call from the table, unchecked against the DNA. TRBV21-1 is a known pseudogene. CDR3 size: 14 residues. The CDR3 region has the DNA TGTGCCAGCAGATGGAGGACAGGGGTTTATGGCTACACCTTC. This codes for CASRWRTGVYGYTF.

The chain is built from TRBV19 and TRBJ1-2, with D unclear. CDR1 and CDR2 (germline): LNHDA, SQIVND (reference sequence). The CDR3 extends over 13 amino acids. With 11 bases removed from V and 4 bases from J, the gap between germline ends came to 17 bases. CDR3: CALKREGAYGYTF. CDR3 in DNA: TGTGCCTTAAAGAGGGAAGGAGCCTATGGCTACACCTTC.

This clone was found once. CDR3 residues: CASSLDGTIPNNEQFF. CDR3 coding DNA: TGTGCCAGCAGCTTAGATGGGACGATACCAAACAATGAGCAGTTCTTC. This rearrangement joins TRBV7-2 to TRBJ2-1; D may correspond to TRBD1 or TRBD2 (5 bases each). Per the germline V gene, CDR1 is SGHTA and CDR2 is FQGNSA. Trimming removed 1 base from V and 5 bases from J, with 15 bases in between. There are 16 residues in the CDR3.

This rearrangement joins TRBV7-9 to TRBJ1-2; D gene uncertain. CDR3 size: 11 residues. Trimming stripped 5 bases from V and 4 bases from J, with 5 bases between. From germline, CDR1 is SEHNR and CDR2 FQNEAQ (reference sequence). CDR3 nucleotides: TGTGCCAGCAGCACGGTCTATGGCTACACCTTC. Translated, it gives CASSTVYGYTF.

The V and J genes are TRBV7-3 and TRBJ1-6; D is ambiguous. Trimming shortened V by 0 bases and J by 7 bases, and 4 bases separated the two germline ends. Germline V gene data show CDR1 as SGHTA and CDR2 as FQGTGA. The CDR3 consists of 13 residues. The CDR3, as DNA: TGTGCCAGCAGCTTAACCATGAATTCACCCCTCCACTTT. Its translation: CASSLTMNSPLHF.

The chain uses TRBV6-2 or TRBV6-3 and TRBJ2-1; 10 bases fit TRBD2. V was pared by 2 bases and J by 7 bases, with 23 bases of the junction left unmatched. Germline loops: CDR1 MNHEY, CDR2 SVGEGT. There are 21 residues in the CDR3. This CDR3 is CASSYEERGGVTAKGRNEQFF. The CDR3 nucleotides read TGTGCCAGCAGTTACGAGGAGCGGGGGGGCGTGACAGCGAAGGGGAGGAATGAGCAGTTCTTC.

V usage is TRBV5-4 and J usage is TRBJ2-1; 8 nucleotides line up with TRBD2. The CDR3 runs 13 residues. The germline V gene encodes CDR1 SGHNT and CDR2 YYREEE (reference sequence). V trimming: 1 base; J trimming: 12 bases; junction bases outside the gene matches: 6. The CDR3 region is CASSLRTSSGQFF. Written as DNA, the CDR3 is TGTGCCAGCAGCTTGCGGACTAGCTCGGGGCAGTTCTTC.

In this sample, this clone turned up a few times. The rearrangement joins TRBV7-9 to TRBJ2-7; D uncertain. Looked up from germline, CDR1 is SEHNR and CDR2 is FQNEAQ (reference sequence). V dropped 5 bases and J dropped 1 base, with 9 bases sitting between them. This CDR3 region has 13 residues. CDR3 nucleotide sequence: TGTGCCAGCAGCCCCACTAATTCCTACGAGCAGTACTTC. Protein product: CASSPTNSYEQYF.

CDR3 nucleotide sequence: TGTGCCAGCAGCCCACGGGGACAGGGAGCCTACAATGAGCAGTTCTTC. This translates into CASSPRGQGAYNEQFF. The chain carries TRBV7-6 and TRBJ2-1; 9 nucleotides line up with TRBD1. CDR3 length equals 16 residues. V lost 5 bases to trimming and J lost 2 bases; unmatched junction nucleotides: 7. Germline V gives CDR1 SGHVS, CDR2 FNYEAQ.

V is TRBV5-1 and J is TRBJ1-1; 7 nucleotides line up with TRBD1. CDR1 is SGHRS, CDR2 YFSETQ, per germline. The ends lost 2 bases at V and 5 bases at J; junction bases unmatched: 6. The CDR3 covers 14 residues. The CDR3 DNA sequence: TGCGCCAGCAGCTTTGACAGGGCCTATACTGAAGCTTTCTTT. It codes for CASSFDRAYTEAFF.

The chain couples TRBV5-4 to TRBJ1-2, with TRBD1 as a possible D gene (6 bases). The CDR3 is 15 residues long. V was shortened by 0 bases and J by 7 bases, with 16 bases between the two germline ends. CDR1 and CDR2 (germline): SGHNT, YYREEE (reference sequence). This CDR3 reads CASSLGGGPRSGYTF. For the CDR3, the DNA is TGTGCCAGCAGCTTGGGTGGGGGGCCTCGGAGTGGCTACACCTTC.

The chain employs TRBV7-9 and TRBJ2-1; D not certain. V lost 3 bases to trimming and J lost 9 bases, with 9 bases between them. Germline CDR1 SEHNR, CDR2 FQNEAQ (reference sequence). The CDR3 consists of 12 residues. The CDR3 protein is CASSFGQAEQFF. CDR3 nucleotide sequence: TGTGCCAGCAGCTTCGGGCAGGCTGAGCAGTTCTTC.

V is TRBV3-1 (or the pseudogene TRBV3-2) and J is TRBJ1-5; D gene ambiguous. Between the trimmed V and J ends, which lost 5 bases and 5 bases, there was a span of 16 bases. The CDR3 totals 15 residues. Germline assignment: CDR1 LGHDT and CDR2 YNNKEL (reference sequence). DNA for the CDR3: TGTGCCAGCAGCAAACTTCATCGGCATCATCAGCCCCAGCATTTT. Protein: CASSKLHRHHQPQHF.

The V gene is TRBV24-1, the J gene TRBJ1-5, with D possibly matching TRBD1 (5 bases). CDR3 size: 15 residues. The V end lost 3 bases, the J end lost 6 bases, and 14 bases lay between the germline ends. Looked up from germline, CDR1 is KGHDR and CDR2 is SFDVKD. CDR3 coding DNA: TGTGCCACCAGTGATGGGTCAGGGATTCGTCAGCCCCAGCATTTT. It yields the protein CATSDGSGIRQPQHF.

This chain uses TRBV3-1 (or the pseudogene TRBV3-2) with TRBJ2-7, with 8 bases identical to TRBD2. CDR3 size: 16 residues. V dropped 8 bases and J dropped 2; count of bases not matched to a gene: 14. Germline-derived CDR1 and CDR2 are LGHDT and YNNKEL (reference sequence). The CDR3 bases are TGTGCCAGCTATGGGGAGGTGGGACTAGGTCCCTACGAGCAGTACTTC. Protein sequence: CASYGEVGLGPYEQYF.

This chain links TRBV29-1 with TRBJ2-1, with 9 bases lining up with TRBD2. Germline CDR1 reads SQVTM; CDR2 reads ANQGSEA. This CDR3 region has 13 residues. V lost 7 bases, J lost 5 bases, and 6 bases stayed unmatched. The CDR3: CSGGTSLNNEQFF. The CDR3 DNA follows: TGCAGCGGTGGGACTAGCCTAAACAATGAGCAGTTCTTC.

The chain combines TRBV6-2 or TRBV6-3 with TRBJ1-2; D might be TRBD1 (6 bases). CDR1 is MNHEY and CDR2 is SVGEGT in the germline V gene. CDR3 size: 13 residues. V shed 2 bases and J shed 4 bases, with 8 bases lying between them. The CDR3 protein is CASSYPDSYGYTF. For the CDR3, the DNA is TGTGCCAGCAGTTACCCGGACAGCTATGGCTACACCTTC.

V and J are TRBV29-1 and TRBJ1-1; unclear D gene. V was clipped by 2 bases and J by 9 bases, with 10 bases between them. The length of the CDR3 is 11 residues. The germline V gene has CDR1 SQVTM and CDR2 ANQGSEA. The CDR3 nucleotides are TGCAGCGTTGAAAAAACAGACAAAGCTTTCTTT. Translated: CSVEKTDKAFF. The whole variable domain, remainder taken from reference TRBV29-1 and TRBJ1-1, is SAVISQKPSRDICQRGTSLTIQCQVDSQVTMMFWYRQQPGQSLTLIATANQGSEATYESGFVIDKFPISRPNLTFSTLTVSNMSPEDSSIYLCSVEKTDKAFFGQGTRLTVV.